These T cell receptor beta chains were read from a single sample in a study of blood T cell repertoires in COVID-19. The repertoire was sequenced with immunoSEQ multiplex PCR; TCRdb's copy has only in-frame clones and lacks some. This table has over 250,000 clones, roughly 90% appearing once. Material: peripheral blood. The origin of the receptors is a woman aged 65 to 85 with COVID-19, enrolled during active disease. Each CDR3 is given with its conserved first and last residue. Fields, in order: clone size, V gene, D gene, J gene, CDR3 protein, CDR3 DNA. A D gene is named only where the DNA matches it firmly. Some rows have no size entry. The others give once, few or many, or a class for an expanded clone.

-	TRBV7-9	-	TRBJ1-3	CASSPTSNTIYF	TGTGCCAGCAGCCCCACTTCAAACACCATATATTTT
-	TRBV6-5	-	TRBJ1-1	CASSYFPVPTEAFF	TGTGCCAGCAGTTACTTTCCGGTTCCCACTGAAGCTTTCTTT
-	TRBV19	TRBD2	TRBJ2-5	CASSISGGPAETQYF	TGTGCCAGTAGTATTAGCGGGGGCCCAGCGGAGACCCAGTACTTC
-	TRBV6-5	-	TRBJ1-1	CASRRLGGNTEAFF	TGTGCCAGCAGGCGATTGGGGGGGAACACTGAAGCTTTCTTT
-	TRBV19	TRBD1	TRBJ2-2	CASSFRDRGWELFF	TGTGCCAGTAGTTTCCGGGACAGGGGCTGGGAGCTGTTTTTT
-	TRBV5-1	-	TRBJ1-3	CASSSSGNSGNTIYF	TGCGCCAGCAGCTCGTCAGGGAACTCTGGAAACACCATATATTTT
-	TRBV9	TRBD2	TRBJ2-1	CASSVAPGTRHQEQFF	TGTGCCAGCAGCGTAGCTCCCGGGACTAGGCATCAAGAGCAGTTCTTC
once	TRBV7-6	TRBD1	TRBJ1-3	CASSLGSRGPGNTIYF	TGTGCCAGCAGCTTAGGTAGCAGGGGGCCTGGAAACACCATATATTTT
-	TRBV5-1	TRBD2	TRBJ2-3	CASSTSGTSGGALDTQYF	TGCGCCAGCAGCACTTCCGGGACTAGCGGGGGGGCCCTAGATACGCAGTATTTT
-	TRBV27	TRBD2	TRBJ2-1	CVVAQGGGGLYNEQFF	TGTGTTGTTGCGCAGGGAGGCGGGGGGTTATACAATGAGCAGTTCTTC
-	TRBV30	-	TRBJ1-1	CAWSPYTEAFF	TGTGCCTGGAGTCCATACACTGAAGCTTTCTTT
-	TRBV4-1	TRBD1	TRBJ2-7	CASSQIVRGQGYEQYF	TGCGCCAGCAGCCAGATTGTCCGCGGACAGGGTTACGAGCAGTACTTC
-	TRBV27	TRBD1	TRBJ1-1	CASHRIGTGNTEAFF	TGTGCCAGCCATCGAATAGGGACAGGGAACACTGAAGCTTTCTTT
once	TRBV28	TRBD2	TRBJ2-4	CASSSGLAGGPVAKNIQYF	TGTGCCAGCAGTTCGGGACTAGCGGGGGGCCCGGTTGCCAAAAACATTCAGTACTTC
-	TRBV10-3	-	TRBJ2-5	CAISETAGTGQETQYF	TGTGCCATCAGTGAGACGGCCGGGACTGGCCAAGAGACCCAGTACTTC
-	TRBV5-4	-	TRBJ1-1	CASSGSGDLNTEAFF	TGTGCCAGCAGCGGCTCGGGAGACTTGAACACTGAAGCTTTCTTT
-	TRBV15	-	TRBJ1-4	CATSRDRLEGWPNEKLFF	TGTGCCACCAGCAGAGATCGATTGGAGGGGTGGCCTAATGAAAAACTGTTTTTT
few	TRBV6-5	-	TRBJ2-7	CASSYSWDNEQYF	TGTGCCAGCAGTTACTCATGGGACAACGAGCAGTACTTC
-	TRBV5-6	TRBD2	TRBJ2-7	CASTLGGGTGEQYF	TGTGCCAGCACCCTGGGCGGGGGGACTGGGGAGCAGTACTTC
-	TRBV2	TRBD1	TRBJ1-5	CASSGGRGLQPQHF	TGTGCCAGCAGTGGAGGTAGGGGGCTACAGCCCCAGCATTTT
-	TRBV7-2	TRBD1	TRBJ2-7	CASSSSGTGSYEQYF	TGTGCCAGCAGCTCCTCCGGGACAGGCTCCTACGAGCAGTACTTC
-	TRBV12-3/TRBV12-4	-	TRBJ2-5	CASSSFQETQYF	TGTGCCAGCAGTTCATTCCAAGAGACCCAGTACTTC
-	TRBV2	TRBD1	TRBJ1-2	CASSVRTGFGYTF	TGTGCCAGCAGTGTTCGGACAGGGTTTGGCTACACCTTC
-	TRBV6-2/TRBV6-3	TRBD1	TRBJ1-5	CASSRTGGLNQPQHF	TGTGCCAGCAGTAGGACAGGGGGCCTCAATCAGCCCCAGCATTTT
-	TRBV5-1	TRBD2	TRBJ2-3	CASSLTGGLTDTQYF	TGCGCCAGCAGCTTGACGGGGGGGCTTACAGATACGCAGTATTTT
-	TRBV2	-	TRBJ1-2	CASSEGSGNYGYTF	TGTGCCAGCAGTGAGGGGAGCGGAAACTATGGCTACACCTTC
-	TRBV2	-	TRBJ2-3	CASGKRGPLDTQYF	TGTGCCAGCGGGAAGCGCGGGCCCCTAGATACGCAGTATTTT
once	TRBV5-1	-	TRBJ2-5	CASSPVILAKETQYF	TGCGCCAGCAGCCCGGTAATTCTAGCGAAGGAGACCCAGTACTTC
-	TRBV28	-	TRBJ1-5	CASWEGVRSNQPQHF	TGTGCCAGCTGGGAGGGGGTTCGGAGCAATCAGCCCCAGCATTTT
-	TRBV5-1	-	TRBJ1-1	CASSGPTEAFF	TGCGCCAGCAGCGGGCCCACTGAAGCTTTCTTT
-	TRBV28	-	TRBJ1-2	CASSYGDPSRGYTF	TGTGCCAGCAGTTACGGGGATCCATCAAGGGGCTACACCTTC
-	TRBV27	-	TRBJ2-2	CASSSQVRTGELFF	TGTGCCAGCAGTTCGCAGGTTCGCACCGGGGAGCTGTTTTTT
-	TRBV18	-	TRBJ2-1	CASSPEGGGNEQFF	TGTGCCAGCTCACCAGAAGGGGGGGGCAATGAGCAGTTCTTC
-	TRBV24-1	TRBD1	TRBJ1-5	CATSGQGPRPQHF	TGTGCCACCAGTGGACAGGGCCCAAGGCCCCAGCATTTT
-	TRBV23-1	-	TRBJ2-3	CASTPQGQKDTQYF	TGCGCCAGCACCCCTCAGGGCCAGAAAGATACGCAGTATTTT
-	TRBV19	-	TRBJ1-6	CASSIDVGLRNSPLHF	TGTGCCAGTAGTATAGACGTGGGCCTTCGTAATTCACCCCTCCACTTT
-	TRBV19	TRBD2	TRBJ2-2	CASKGGGANTGELFF	TGTGCCAGTAAAGGCGGGGGGGCAAACACCGGGGAGCTGTTTTTT
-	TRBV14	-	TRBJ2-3	CASSQAYGSIGDTQYF	TGTGCCAGCAGCCAAGCGTACGGGTCTATTGGGGATACGCAGTATTTT
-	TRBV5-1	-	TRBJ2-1	CASTPTPSSYNEQFF	TGCGCCAGCACCCCCACTCCGAGCTCCTACAATGAGCAGTTCTTC
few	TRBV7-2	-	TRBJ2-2	CASSLVGGNTGELFF	TGTGCCAGCAGCTTGGTCGGGGGGAACACCGGGGAGCTGTTTTTT
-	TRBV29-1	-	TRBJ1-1	CSARGGKETFTTEAFF	TGCAGCGCCCGGGGGGGTAAGGAGACGTTTACAACTGAAGCTTTCTTT
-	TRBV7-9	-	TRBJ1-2	CASSRFSGDDGYTF	TGTGCCAGCAGCCGGTTTTCGGGGGACGATGGCTACACCTTC
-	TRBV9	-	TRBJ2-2	CASGVGGTGGYTGELFF	TGTGCCAGCGGCGTGGGAGGAACAGGAGGATACACCGGGGAGCTGTTTTTT
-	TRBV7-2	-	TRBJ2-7	CASSPSRSSYEQYF	TGTGCCAGCAGCCCTTCCCGGAGCTCCTACGAGCAGTACTTC
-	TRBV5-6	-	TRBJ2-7	CASSLPGNYEQYF	TGTGCCAGCAGCTTACCCGGGAACTACGAGCAGTACTTC
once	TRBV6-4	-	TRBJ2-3	CASSETRSSGLYF	TGTGCCAGCAGTGAAACGCGGTCCTCTGGTCTGTATTTT
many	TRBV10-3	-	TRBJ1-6	CAIGPDIGNSPLHF	TGTGCCATCGGCCCGGACATCGGTAATTCACCCCTCCACTTT
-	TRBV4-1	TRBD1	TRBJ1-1	CASSPYFRQGKTEAFF	TGCGCCAGCAGCCCTTACTTCCGACAGGGAAAAACTGAAGCTTTCTTT
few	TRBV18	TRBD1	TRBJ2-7	CASSPDRDSEQYF	TGTGCCAGCTCACCGGACAGGGACTCCGAGCAGTACTTC
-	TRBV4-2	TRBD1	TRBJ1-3	CASSHPGQEAYF	TGTGCCAGCAGCCATCCCGGACAGGAGGCTTATTTT
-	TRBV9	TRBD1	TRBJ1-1	CASSGDSPMEAFF	TGTGCCAGCAGCGGGGACAGCCCCATGGAAGCTTTCTTT